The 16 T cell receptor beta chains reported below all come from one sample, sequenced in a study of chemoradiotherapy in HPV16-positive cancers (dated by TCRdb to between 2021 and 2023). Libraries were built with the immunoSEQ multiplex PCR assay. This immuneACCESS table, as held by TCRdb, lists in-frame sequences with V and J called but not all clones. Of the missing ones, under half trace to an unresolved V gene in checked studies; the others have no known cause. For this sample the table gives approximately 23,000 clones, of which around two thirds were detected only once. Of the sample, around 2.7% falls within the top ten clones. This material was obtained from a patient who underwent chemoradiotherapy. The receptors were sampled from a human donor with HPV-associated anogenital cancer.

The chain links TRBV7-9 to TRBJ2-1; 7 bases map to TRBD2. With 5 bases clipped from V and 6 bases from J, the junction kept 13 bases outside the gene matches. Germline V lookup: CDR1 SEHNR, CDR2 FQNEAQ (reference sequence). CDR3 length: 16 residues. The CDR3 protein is CASSPRRREARNEQFF. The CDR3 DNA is TGTGCCAGCAGCCCCCGTCGACGGGAGGCACGCAATGAGCAGTTCTTC. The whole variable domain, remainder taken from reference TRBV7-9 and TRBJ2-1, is DTGVSQNPRHKITKRGQNVTFRCDPISEHNRLYWYRQTLGQGPEFLTYFQNEAQLEKSRLLSDRFSAERPKGSFSTLEIQRTEQGDSAMYLCASSPRRREARNEQFFGPGTRLTVL.

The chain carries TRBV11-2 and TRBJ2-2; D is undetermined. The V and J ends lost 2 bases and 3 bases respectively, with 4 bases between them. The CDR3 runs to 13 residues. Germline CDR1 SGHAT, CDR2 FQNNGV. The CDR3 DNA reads TGTGCCAGCAGCTTATGGGACACCGGGGAGCTGTTTTTT. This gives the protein CASSLWDTGELFF.

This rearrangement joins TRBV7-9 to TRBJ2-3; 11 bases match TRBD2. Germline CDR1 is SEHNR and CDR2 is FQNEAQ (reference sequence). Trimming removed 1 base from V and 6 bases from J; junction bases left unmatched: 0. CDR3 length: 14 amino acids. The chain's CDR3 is CASSLGTSGDTQYF. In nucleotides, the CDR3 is TGTGCCAGCAGCTTAGGGACTAGCGGGGATACGCAGTATTTT.

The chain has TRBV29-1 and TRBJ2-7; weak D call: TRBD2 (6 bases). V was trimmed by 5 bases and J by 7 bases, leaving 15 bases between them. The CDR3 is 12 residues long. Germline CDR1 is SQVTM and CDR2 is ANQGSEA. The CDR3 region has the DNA TGCAGCGTTACGGGACTTCTGGGGGAGCAGTACTTC. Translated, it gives CSVTGLLGEQYF.

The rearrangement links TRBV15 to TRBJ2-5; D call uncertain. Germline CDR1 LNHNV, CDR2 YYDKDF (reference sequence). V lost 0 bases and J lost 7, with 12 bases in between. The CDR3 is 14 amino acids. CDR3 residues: CATSRDGDRMTQYF. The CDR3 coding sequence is TGTGCCACCAGCAGAGATGGGGATCGGATGACCCAGTACTTC.

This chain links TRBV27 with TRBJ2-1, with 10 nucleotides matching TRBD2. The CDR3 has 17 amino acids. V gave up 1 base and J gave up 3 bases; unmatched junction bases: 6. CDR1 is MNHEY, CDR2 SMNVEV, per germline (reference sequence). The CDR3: CASSLYASGSLYNEQFF. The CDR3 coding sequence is TGTGCCAGCAGTTTATATGCTAGCGGGAGTCTCTACAATGAGCAGTTCTTC.

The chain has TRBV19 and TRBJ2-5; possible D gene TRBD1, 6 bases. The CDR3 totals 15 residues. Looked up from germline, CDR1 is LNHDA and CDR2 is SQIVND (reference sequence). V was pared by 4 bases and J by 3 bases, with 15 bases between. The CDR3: CASSTTGPSKETQYF. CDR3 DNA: TGTGCCAGTAGTACCACAGGGCCCTCTAAAGAGACCCAGTACTTC.

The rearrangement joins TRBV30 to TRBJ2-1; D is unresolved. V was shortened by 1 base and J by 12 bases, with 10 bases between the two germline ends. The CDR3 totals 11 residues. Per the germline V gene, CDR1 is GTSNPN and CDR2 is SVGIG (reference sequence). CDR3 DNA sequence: TGTGCCTGGAGTGAACAGAGCCGGCAGTTCTTC. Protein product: CAWSEQSRQFF.

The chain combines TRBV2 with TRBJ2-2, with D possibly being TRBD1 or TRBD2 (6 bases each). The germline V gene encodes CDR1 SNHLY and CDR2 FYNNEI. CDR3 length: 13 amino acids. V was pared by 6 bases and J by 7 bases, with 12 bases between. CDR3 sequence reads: CASRGGYVGELFF. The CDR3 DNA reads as TGTGCCAGCAGGGGGGGCTATGTCGGGGAGCTGTTTTTT.

CDR3 in DNA: TGTGCCAGCATCTATTCCGTGAGGCCGAACACTGAAGCTTTCTTT. Translation: CASIYSVRPNTEAFF. The rearrangement joins TRBV2 to TRBJ1-1; no clear D gene. This CDR3 comprises 15 residues. V was trimmed by 7 bases and J by 1 base, leaving 16 bases between them. Per the germline V gene, CDR1 is SNHLY and CDR2 is FYNNEI.

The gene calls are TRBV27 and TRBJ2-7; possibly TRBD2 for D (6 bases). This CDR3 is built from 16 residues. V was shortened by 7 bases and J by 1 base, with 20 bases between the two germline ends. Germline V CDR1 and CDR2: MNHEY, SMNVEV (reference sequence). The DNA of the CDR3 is TGTGCCAGCAACCGGGGGTCGGCGATCGGGTCCTACGAGCAGTACTTC. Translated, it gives CASNRGSAIGSYEQYF.

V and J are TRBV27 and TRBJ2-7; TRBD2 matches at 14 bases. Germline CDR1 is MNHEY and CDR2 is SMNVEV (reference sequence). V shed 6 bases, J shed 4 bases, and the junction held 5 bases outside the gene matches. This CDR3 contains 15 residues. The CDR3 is CASRAGLAGVYEQYF. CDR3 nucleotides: TGTGCCAGCAGGGCGGGACTAGCGGGAGTTTACGAGCAGTACTTC.

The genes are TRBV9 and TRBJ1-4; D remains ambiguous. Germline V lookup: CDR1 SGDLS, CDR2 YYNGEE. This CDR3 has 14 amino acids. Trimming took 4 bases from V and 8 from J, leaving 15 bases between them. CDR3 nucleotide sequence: TGTGCCAGCAGCTTCAGATCCAGTGGAGAAAAACTGTTTTTT. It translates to CASSFRSSGEKLFF.

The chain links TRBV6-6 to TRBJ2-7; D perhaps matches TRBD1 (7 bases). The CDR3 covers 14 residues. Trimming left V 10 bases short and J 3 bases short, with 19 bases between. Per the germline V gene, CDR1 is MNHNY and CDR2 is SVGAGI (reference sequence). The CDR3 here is CATQAGGTHYEQYF. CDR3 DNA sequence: TGTGCCACCCAAGCAGGGGGGACCCACTACGAGCAGTACTTC.

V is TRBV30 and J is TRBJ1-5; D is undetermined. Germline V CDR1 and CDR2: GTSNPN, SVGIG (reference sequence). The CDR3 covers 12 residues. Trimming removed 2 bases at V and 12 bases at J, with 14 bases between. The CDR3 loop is CAWSPRGGRQHF. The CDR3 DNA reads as TGTGCCTGGAGTCCTCGAGGAGGGCGCCAGCATTTT.

The CDR3 here is CASSYAGTNYISLHF. CDR3 DNA: TGTGCCAGCAGCTACGCCGGGACCAACTACATTTCCCTCCACTTT. The V and J genes are TRBV7-8 and TRBJ1-6, with D possibly matching TRBD1 (5 bases). The CDR3 covers 15 residues. Per germline, CDR1 SGHVS and CDR2 FQNEAQ. Trimming shortened V by 4 bases and J by 14 bases, and 21 bases separated the two germline ends.